Listed here are 21 T cell receptor beta chains from one sample, sequenced in a study of vaccination and CD4 T cells after COVID-19. An Oncomine TCR Beta short-read assay was used to sequence the DNA from cultured CD4+ T cells. TCRdb itself ran the PCR reads through MiXCR, one entry per CDR3 protein. The sample comprises some 21,000 distinct CDR3 sequences, about 44% of which are singletons, and roughly 4% rests with the top ten. Specified treatment: approximately nine-day PBMC culture with coronavirus spike peptide pools or control peptides (ViraFEST assay). Antigen specificity for these receptors is unknown. The input for sequencing was CD4+ T cells from blood, cultured in vitro, taken before SARS-CoV-2 vaccination. Every receptor here comes from a human donor who had recovered from COVID-19.

This clonotype has a handful of counts. V gene TRBV29-1 combines with J gene TRBJ1-2; tentatively, D is TRBD1 (5 bases). V lost 4 bases to trimming and J lost 8 bases, with 17 bases between them. In germline, CDR1 is SQVTM, CDR2 ANQGSEA. The CDR3 covers 13 residues. CDR3 in amino acids: CSVGSGAEGGYTF. For the CDR3, the DNA is TGCAGCGTTGGATCTGGGGCGGAAGGCGGCTACACCTTC.

The rearrangement joins TRBV28 to TRBJ1-1; D is ambiguous. The germline CDR1 and CDR2 sequences are MDHEN and SYDVKM. The CDR3 loop spans 16 amino acids. Trimming cost V 5 bases and J 1 base, with 17 bases left between them. CDR3 loop: CASSPLLGAQNTEAFF. DNA of the CDR3: TGTGCCAGCAGTCCCCTTTTGGGCGCCCAGAACACTGAAGCTTTCTTT.

Relative to its sample, this clonotype is medium-sized. The V gene is TRBV7-3, the J gene TRBJ2-5; D gene uncertain. V was clipped by 4 bases and J by 2 bases, with 14 bases between them. The CDR3 length is 15 residues. Germline-derived CDR1 and CDR2 are SGHTA and FQGTGA. CDR3 sequence (DNA): TGTGCCAGCAGCTCCGGCGGCCTACCGCAAGAGACCCAGTACTTC. Translated: CASSSGGLPQETQYF.

The genes are TRBV7-2 and TRBJ1-6, with TRBD1 matching over 8 bases. The germline gives CDR1 SGHTA, CDR2 FQGNSA. The CDR3 sequence is 19 residues long. The V and J ends lost 4 bases and 0 bases, in that order; junction bases with no gene match: 11. The CDR3 reads CASSSSQGGSSSYNSPLHF. The DNA of the CDR3 is TGTGCCAGCAGCTCATCACAGGGGGGCTCGAGCTCCTATAATTCACCCCTCCACTTT.

This clonotype was recorded a few times. The chain has TRBV27 and TRBJ1-6; unclear D gene. This CDR3 has 13 residues. Germline-derived CDR1 and CDR2 are MNHEY and SMNVEV (reference sequence). Trimming removed 2 bases from V and 7 bases from J, with 6 bases in between. The CDR3 sequence is CASSLNRNSPLHF. DNA of the CDR3: TGTGCCAGCAGTTTAAATAGGAATTCACCCCTCCACTTT.

This clonotype showed up just a few times. The chain links TRBV7-2 to TRBJ1-5, with TRBD1 matching 8 bases. The CDR3 has 15 residues. The germline V gene has CDR1 SGHTA and CDR2 FQGNSA. Trimming cost V 8 bases and J 7 bases; bases outside gene matches: 13. The CDR3 coding sequence is TGTGCCAGCGGAAAGGACAGGGCTAGAGACCAGCCCCAGCATTTT. Its protein is CASGKDRARDQPQHF.

This chain joins TRBV6-1 and TRBJ2-3, with 9 bases aligning to TRBD1. V dropped 5 bases and J dropped 4; count of bases not matched to a gene: 4. Germline V lookup: CDR1 MNHNS, CDR2 SASEGT. This CDR3 region has 14 residues. The CDR3 nucleotides are TGTGCCAGCAGTACCCGGGACAGGGCAGATACGCAGTATTTT. It codes for CASSTRDRADTQYF.

This sequence joins TRBV5-1 and TRBJ1-2; weak D call: TRBD1 (5 bases). The germline gives CDR1 SGHRS, CDR2 YFSETQ. The CDR3 loop spans 14 amino acids. Trimming left V 3 bases short and J 8 bases short, with 17 bases between. CDR3 residues: CASSSVGVRKGYTF. CDR3 bases: TGCGCCAGCAGCTCGGTAGGGGTGCGGAAAGGCTACACCTTC.

The rearrangement uses TRBV27 and TRBJ2-7, with D uncertain. Looked up from germline, CDR1 is MNHEY and CDR2 is SMNVEV (reference sequence). The CDR3 length is 11 residues. The V and J ends lost 4 bases and 6 bases respectively, with 7 bases between them. DNA of the CDR3: TGTGCCAGCAGTTCCCCGTCCGAGCAGTACTTC. Translating gives CASSSPSEQYF.

The rearrangement links TRBV19 to TRBJ1-5; 7 bases are a match to TRBD1. The V segment lost 5 bases and the J segment 3 bases; nucleotides outside the gene matches: 10. Per the germline V gene, CDR1 is LNHDA and CDR2 is SQIVND (reference sequence). The CDR3 covers 16 residues. CDR3 nucleotides: TGTGCCAGTAGTTCCGGGACAGCGAATTTCAATCAGCCCCAGCATTTT. Translation gives CASSSGTANFNQPQHF.

The J gene is TRBJ2-3, the V gene TRBV19, with D uncertain. The CDR3 consists of 14 residues. Germline V gene sequence: CDR1 LNHDA, CDR2 SQIVND (reference sequence). Trimming removed 5 bases at V and 0 bases at J, with 9 bases between. Written as DNA, the CDR3 is TGTGCCAGTAGTGAAGGAGTTAGCACAGATACGCAGTATTTT. Translation: CASSEGVSTDTQYF.

The chain employs TRBV10-3 and TRBJ1-2; 8 positions match TRBD1. The germline V gene encodes CDR1 ENHRY and CDR2 SYGVKD. This CDR3 comprises 17 residues. J was trimmed by 0 bases and V by 2 bases; bases with no gene match: 8. The CDR3 sequence: CAISESKGTGPNYGYTF. Here the CDR3 DNA reads TGTGCCATCAGTGAGAGCAAAGGGACAGGACCTAACTATGGCTACACCTTC.

The chain employs TRBV20-1 and TRBJ1-1; no firm D call. CDR1 and CDR2 (germline): DFQATT, SNEGSKA (reference sequence). V was trimmed by 1 base and J by 0 bases, leaving 9 bases between them. The CDR3 consists of 14 residues. This chain's CDR3 is CSARGGLMNTEAFF. The CDR3 DNA is TGCAGTGCTAGAGGAGGTCTCATGAACACTGAAGCTTTCTTT.

This CDR3 is CSAPRDRSENEQYF. The CDR3 nucleotides are TGCAGTGCCCCCCGGGACCGATCGGAGAACGAGCAGTACTTC. The chain joins TRBV20-1 to TRBJ2-7; D is perhaps TRBD1 or TRBD2 (5 bases each). V lost 6 bases, J lost 5 bases, and 20 bases lay in between. Germline-derived CDR1 and CDR2 are DFQATT and SNEGSKA (reference sequence). The CDR3 runs to 14 residues.

This chain connects TRBV19 to TRBJ1-1; tentative D call: TRBD1 (6 bases). V was shortened by 5 bases and J by 1 base, with 14 bases between the two germline ends. Germline V gene sequence: CDR1 LNHDA, CDR2 SQIVND (reference sequence). The CDR3 extends over 15 amino acids. The CDR3 protein is CASSPRTGANTEAFF. CDR3 coding DNA: TGTGCCAGTAGTCCCCGCACGGGGGCGAACACTGAAGCTTTCTTT.

This chain links TRBV6-2 or TRBV6-3 with TRBJ2-7; D unclear. V was clipped by 8 bases and J by 0 bases, with 11 bases between them. Germline assignment: CDR1 MNHEY and CDR2 SVGEGT. This CDR3 has 13 residues. The CDR3 loop is CASEDGYSYEQYF. DNA for the CDR3: TGTGCCAGCGAGGACGGTTACTCCTACGAGCAGTACTTC.

The rearrangement links TRBV28 to TRBJ2-7, with no clear D. Germline V gene lookup returns CDR1 MDHEN and CDR2 SYDVKM. V lost 2 bases and J lost 1, with 15 bases in between. CDR3 length equals 16 residues. In nucleotides, the CDR3 is TGTGCCAGCAGTTTACGTGGCGGATCAATGTCCTACGAGCAGTACTTC. It codes for CASSLRGGSMSYEQYF. The complete variable domain, with remaining parts taken from reference TRBV28 and TRBJ2-7, reads DVKVTQSSRYLVKRTGEKVFLECVQDMDHENMFWYRQDPGLGLRLIYFSYDVKMKEKGDIPEGYSVSREKKERFSLILESASTNQTSMYLCASSLRGGSMSYEQYFGPGTRLTVT.

This clonotype appeared a few times. This rearrangement joins TRBV6-2 or TRBV6-3 to TRBJ1-5, with 8 bases identical to TRBD1. Germline loops: CDR1 MNHEY, CDR2 SVGEGT. With 9 bases clipped from V and 6 bases from J, the junction kept 4 bases outside the gene matches. This CDR3 region has 12 residues. CDR3 sequence (DNA): TGTGCCAGTCAGGGGGCGGCTCAGCCCCAGCATTTT. This gives the protein CASQGAAQPQHF.

The chain recombines TRBV5-4 with TRBJ1-6, with D tentatively TRBD1 (5 bases). This CDR3 comprises 16 residues. Germline values: CDR1 SGHNT, CDR2 YYREEE (reference sequence). The ends were cut back, 1 base at V and 6 bases at J, with 14 bases in the middle. CDR3 protein: CASSLSGGRGNSPLHF. The CDR3 DNA reads as TGTGCCAGCAGCTTGTCTGGCGGGAGGGGTAATTCACCCCTCCACTTT.

The rearrangement uses TRBV20-1 and TRBJ1-5; perhaps TRBD1 as D (6 bases). V was cut by 1 base and J by 7 bases, with 14 bases left in between. The V gene's germline CDR1 is DFQATT and CDR2 SNEGSKA (reference sequence). The CDR3 is 14 amino acids. CDR3 protein: CSARVSGGEQPQHF. In DNA form, the CDR3 reads TGCAGTGCTAGAGTTTCCGGGGGCGAGCAGCCCCAGCATTTT.

CDR3 nucleotides: TGCAGTGCCGCGGCGGGGCGCCCGCAGGAGGCCCAGCATTTT. Translated: CSAAAGRPQEAQHF. The chain recombines TRBV20-1 with TRBJ1-5; D possibly corresponds to TRBD1 (5 bases). Germline V CDR1 and CDR2: DFQATT, SNEGSKA (reference sequence). Between the trimmed V and J ends, which lost 6 bases and 11 bases, there was a span of 23 bases. The CDR3 has 14 residues.